A single sample gave rise to the 2 T cell receptor beta chains below, sequenced in a study of T cells in Graves' hyperthyroidism and ophthalmopathy. Amplification yielded TCR beta CDR3 regions, with RNA transcripts as the source. Primed by the HTBI set, a first-round RT-PCR was run on the TCR CDR3. A single record per CDR3 protein comes from TCRdb applying MiXCR to the multiplex PCR reads. Of roughly 570,000 distinct CDR3 sequences detected, 15% to 19% appear once; the ten largest clones hold around 7.5%. Sequences were obtained from blood. The receptors shown here come from a woman younger than 45 with Graves' hyperthyroidism.

This clonotype turned up a few times. The chain employs TRBV15 and TRBJ2-1; 8 bases align to TRBD1. The germline CDR1 and CDR2 sequences are LNHNV and YYDKDF (reference sequence). This CDR3 is built from 16 residues. With 0 bases clipped from V and 3 bases from J, the junction kept 4 bases outside the gene matches. CDR3 protein: CATSRESGGNYNEQFF. In DNA form, the CDR3 reads TGTGCCACCAGCAGAGAGTCAGGGGGCAACTACAATGAGCAGTTCTTC.

In this sample, this clonotype turned up many times. The CDR3 DNA sequence: TGTGCCAGCAGCTTAATTGAATGGCAGGGAGTCTACCGGACCACAGATACGCAGTATTTT. Translation gives CASSLIEWQGVYRTTDTQYF. The rearrangement uses TRBV7-9 and TRBJ2-3, with D perhaps assigned TRBD1 or TRBD2 (5 bases each). V dropped 2 bases and J dropped 2 bases, with 26 bases sitting between them. CDR3 length: 20 amino acids. Looked up from germline, CDR1 is SEHNR and CDR2 is FQNEAQ (reference sequence).